This T cell receptor (beta chain) was captured in a study of blood T cell repertoires in COVID-19. Study as a whole: The United States, Italy and Spain were the sources of the acute and convalescent COVID-19 samples. Sample material is recorded as cDNA or gDNA derived from T cells, B-cell-depleted T cells, or PBMCs.

Per the authors' pipeline: The assay estimated nucleated cells by amplifying reference gene primers. Using immunoSEQ multiplex PCR, the repertoire was profiled, and TCRdb retains in-frame clones only, with some absent. D and trimming were read from the DNA, whereas the V and J calls and clone size are those reported in that table. The sample holds around 100,000 clones; around 88% are singletons and the top ten take about 5.3%. The germline V gene has CDR1 LGHDT and CDR2 YNNKEL (reference sequence). The V end lost 8 bases, the J end lost 1 base, and 8 bases lay between the germline ends. The CDR3 has 12 residues.

The chain is built from TRBV3-1 (or the pseudogene TRBV3-2) and TRBJ1-1, with D hard to call. The sequence came from a human donor in a cohort sampled during active COVID-19. The sequencing sample was made of peripheral blood. The CDR3: CASQEGNTEAFF. The DNA of the CDR3 is TGTGCCAGCCAAGAGGGGAACACTGAAGCTTTCTTT.